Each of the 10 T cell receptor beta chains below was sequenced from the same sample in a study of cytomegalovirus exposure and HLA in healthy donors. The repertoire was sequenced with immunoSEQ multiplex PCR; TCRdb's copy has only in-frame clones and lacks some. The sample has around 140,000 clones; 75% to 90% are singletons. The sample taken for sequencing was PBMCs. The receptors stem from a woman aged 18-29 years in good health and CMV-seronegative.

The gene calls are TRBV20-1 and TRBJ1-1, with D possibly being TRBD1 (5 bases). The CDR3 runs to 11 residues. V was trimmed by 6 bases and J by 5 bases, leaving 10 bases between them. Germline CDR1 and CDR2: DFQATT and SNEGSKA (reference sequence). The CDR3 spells CSAGGGTEAFF. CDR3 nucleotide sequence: TGCAGTGCCGGGGGGGGGACTGAAGCTTTCTTT.

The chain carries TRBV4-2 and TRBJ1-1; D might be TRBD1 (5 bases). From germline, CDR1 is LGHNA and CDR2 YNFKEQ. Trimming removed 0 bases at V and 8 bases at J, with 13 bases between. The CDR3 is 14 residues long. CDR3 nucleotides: TGTGCCAGCAGCCAAGATCGGGGGGAGAGGGAAGCTTTCTTT. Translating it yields CASSQDRGEREAFF.

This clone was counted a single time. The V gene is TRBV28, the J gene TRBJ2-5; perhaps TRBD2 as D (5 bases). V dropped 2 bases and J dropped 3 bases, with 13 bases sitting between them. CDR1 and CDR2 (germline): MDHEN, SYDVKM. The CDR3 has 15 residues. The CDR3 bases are TGTGCCAGCAGTTTAAGATCGGGGTTCGAAGAGACCCAGTACTTC. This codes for CASSLRSGFEETQYF. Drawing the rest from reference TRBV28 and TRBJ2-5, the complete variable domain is DVKVTQSSRYLVKRTGEKVFLECVQDMDHENMFWYRQDPGLGLRLIYFSYDVKMKEKGDIPEGYSVSREKKERFSLILESASTNQTSMYLCASSLRSGFEETQYFGPGTRLLVL.

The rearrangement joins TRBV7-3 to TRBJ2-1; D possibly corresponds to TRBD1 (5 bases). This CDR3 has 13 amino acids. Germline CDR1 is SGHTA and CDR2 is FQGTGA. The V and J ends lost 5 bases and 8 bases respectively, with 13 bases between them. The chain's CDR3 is CASSLRIRDEQFF. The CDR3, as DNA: TGTGCCAGCAGCCTACGGATCAGGGATGAGCAGTTCTTC. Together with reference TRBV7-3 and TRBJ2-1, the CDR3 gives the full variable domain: GAGVSQTPSNKVTEKGKYVELRCDPISGHTALYWYRQSLGQGPEFLIYFQGTGAADDSGLPNDRFFAVRPEGSVSTLKIQRTERGDSAVYLCASSLRIRDEQFFGPGTRLTVL.

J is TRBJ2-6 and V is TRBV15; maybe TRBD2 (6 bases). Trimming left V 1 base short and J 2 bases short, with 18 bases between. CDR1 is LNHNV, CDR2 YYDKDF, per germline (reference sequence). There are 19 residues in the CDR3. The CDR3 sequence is CATSRGGADYSTGANVLTF. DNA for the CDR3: TGTGCCACCAGCAGAGGCGGGGCGGATTACAGTACTGGGGCCAACGTCCTGACTTTC.

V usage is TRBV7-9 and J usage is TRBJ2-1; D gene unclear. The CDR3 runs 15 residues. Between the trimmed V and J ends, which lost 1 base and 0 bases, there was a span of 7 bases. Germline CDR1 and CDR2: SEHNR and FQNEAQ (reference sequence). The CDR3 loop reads CASSLVSNSYNEQFF. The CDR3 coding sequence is TGTGCCAGCAGCTTAGTATCTAACTCCTACAATGAGCAGTTCTTC.

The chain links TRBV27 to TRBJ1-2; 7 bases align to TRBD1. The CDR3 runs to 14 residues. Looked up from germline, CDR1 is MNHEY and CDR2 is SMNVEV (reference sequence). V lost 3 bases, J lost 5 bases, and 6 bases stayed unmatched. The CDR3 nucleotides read TGTGCCAGCAGTTTTAAGGGGGCTGATTATGGCTACACCTTC. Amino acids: CASSFKGADYGYTF.

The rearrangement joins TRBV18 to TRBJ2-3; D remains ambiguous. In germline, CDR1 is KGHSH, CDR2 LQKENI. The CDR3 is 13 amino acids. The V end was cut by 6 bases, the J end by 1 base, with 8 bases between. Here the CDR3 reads CASSQPGTDTQYF. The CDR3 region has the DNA TGTGCCAGCTCGCAACCGGGCACAGATACGCAGTATTTT.

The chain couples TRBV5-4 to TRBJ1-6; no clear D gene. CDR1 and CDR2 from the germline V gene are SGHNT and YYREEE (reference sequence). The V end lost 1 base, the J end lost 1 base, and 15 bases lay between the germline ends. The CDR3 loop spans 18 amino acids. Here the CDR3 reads CASSLPAGVGSYNSPLHF. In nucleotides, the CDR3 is TGTGCCAGCAGCTTGCCCGCCGGGGTTGGGTCCTATAATTCACCCCTCCACTTT.

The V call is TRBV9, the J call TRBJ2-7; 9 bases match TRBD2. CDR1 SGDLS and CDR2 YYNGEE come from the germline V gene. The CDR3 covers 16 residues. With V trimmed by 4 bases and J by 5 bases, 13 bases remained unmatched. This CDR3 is CASSPSSRGGFDEQYF. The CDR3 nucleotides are TGTGCCAGCAGCCCAAGCTCGCGGGGGGGCTTCGACGAGCAGTACTTC.